This entry describes one T cell receptor (beta chain). Its antigen is not yet known. No much larger clone exists at a distance of one base, and base qualities are not known. The library was obtained by the immunoSEQ multiplex PCR assay. DNA from the cultured, isolated CD4+ T cells was subjected to TCR beta CDR3 sequencing. From the authors' description of their analysis: The analysis removed non-productive TCR sequences, trimmed reads to the CDR3 region, and retained only CDR3s that were 7 or more amino acids long. Antigen-specific clonotypes were identified with the MANAFEST web app by comparing expansion in peptide wells against reference cultures. Positive clones required FDR<0.05 expansion versus reference and all other wells, odds ratio above 5, and frequency above 0.1% in two replicate wells. Clonotypes significantly expanded in SARS-CoV-2 spike wells and in at least one common cold coronavirus spike condition were defined as cross-reactive. Levenshtein distance calculated with the stringdist R package was used to assess CDR3 similarity, and unrooted trees were constructed with ape in R 3.6.1. Here the immuneACCESS table is served through TCRdb, limited to in-frame sequences with V and J called. Missing clones are a known gap in these copies; in checked studies unresolved V genes cover under half, and the rest lacks a known reason. Clone size and V and J calls were adopted from that table, with D and trimming inferred from the DNA. In all, the sample holds tens of thousands of clones, and approximately 67% of those were seen once. More than 3.5% of the sample is in the top ten clones.

The data were obtained in a study of vaccination effects on CD4 cells after COVID-19 (dated by TCRdb to about 2022). With respect to the entire study: The ViraFEST assay stimulated PBMC with viral peptide pools and then used TCR sequencing to identify antigen-specific CD4+ T cell clonotypes by expansion. Two doses of either the BNT162b2 or the mRNA-1273 mRNA SARS-CoV-2 vaccine were administered to participants. Each well held 2 million to 2.5 million PBMC cultured in IMDM containing around 5% human AB serum, about 10 IU/ml IL-2 and gentamicin, along with about 9.5 ug/ml peptides. The study compared SARS-CoV-2 spike-specific CD4+ TCR repertoires before and after mRNA vaccination in COVID-19 convalescent patients and infection-naive vaccine recipients. A total of roughly 9 COVID-19 convalescent patients and several SARS-CoV-2-naive healthy vaccine recipients were included in the full study. Cultures from other donors in the study were sequenced with the Oncomine TCR Beta short-read assay on an Illumina iSeq 100. Overall results and qualifications from the work: At late post-vaccination timepoints, both infection-induced and vaccine-induced clones showed marked clonal contraction, consistent with waning T cell responses. In healthy vaccine recipients, vaccine-induced clones were almost all SARS-CoV-2 mono-reactive, with only 1 of 255 cross-reactive with common cold coronaviruses. The study was limited by a small number of convalescent patients and lacked early post-infection timepoints.

At the junction V is shortened by 5 bases and J by 0 bases; bases outside the gene matches: 4. Taken from the germline V gene, the CDR1 and CDR2 loops are MNHEY and SVGEGT. Including cysteine and phenylalanine, the CDR3 has 15 amino acids. The read is trimmed to its CDR3 DNA, 45 bases read in frame from base 1. After around ten days of culture, CD4+ T cells were isolated with the EasySep CD4+ T cell isolation kit. Healthy vaccine recipients had no prior SARS-CoV-2 infection, confirmed by negative nucleocapsid antibodies before and after vaccination. On days 3 and 7, half of the culture medium was replaced with fresh IL-2-containing medium. Each peptide stimulation condition was cultured in triplicate wells unless otherwise noted. PBMC were separated from whole blood using Ficoll-Paque Plus gradient centrifugation and were then either cryopreserved at -140C or used fresh. The QIAamp micro DNA kit was used to extract genomic DNA from the cultured CD4+ T cells.

The specimen was CD4+ T cells from PBMCs cultured without peptide, collected before COVID-19 vaccination. The sequence links TRBV6-2 or TRBV6-3 to TRBJ1-3; TRBD1 matches 7 bases in the middle. The TCR originated in a human donor who received a COVID-19 vaccine. The sequence in DNA is TGTGCCAGCAGTCGGACAGGTTCCTCTGGAAACACCATATATTTT. The encoded protein is CASSRTGSSGNTIYF.